This T cell receptor (beta chain) originates from a study of blood T cell repertoires in COVID-19. Study-level information: Acute and convalescent COVID-19 specimens originated in the United States, Italy and Spain. The cDNA or gDNA used as material had been derived from T cells, B-cell-depleted T cells, or PBMCs.

How the authors handled the data: Researchers report that nucleated cell counts were estimated from reference gene primer amplification. Here immunoSEQ multiplex PCR was the method, and the copy in TCRdb shows in-frame clones only, minus some. From that table come the V and J calls and clone size; the DNA was used to work out D and trimming. The sample includes around 300,000 clones, around 87% of them seen just once. In its sample, this clone was seen once. CDR3 size: 14 residues. Germline V gene data show CDR1 as LGHNA and CDR2 as YSLEER. V shed 4 bases and J shed 3 bases, with 12 bases lying between them.

The material sequenced was peripheral blood. The V call is TRBV4-3, the J call TRBJ1-2; possibly TRBD1 for D (5 bases). The TCR comes from a woman in her fifties or sixties with active or convalescent COVID-19. The CDR3, as DNA: TGCGCCAGCAGCCCGGCGGGGCGTGACTATGGCTACACCTTC. This translates into CASSPAGRDYGYTF.